Listed here is a single T cell receptor (beta chain). There is no known antigen for this receptor. Per-nucleotide qualities are absent, and no much larger clonotype sits a single base away. The cohort was made up of approximately 700 healthy bone marrow donors. All cohort members were sampled while nominally healthy, although unrecorded immune exposures were likely present. The donor was CMV seronegative and was included in the group of several hundred seronegative cohort members. Every donor gave a peripheral blood sample, and the peripheral blood mononuclear cells from that sample were used for TCR beta sequencing. The Qiagen DNeasy Blood Extraction Kit was used to extract genomic DNA from the blood cell samples. This entry is derived from a study of cytomegalovirus exposure and HLA in healthy donors (dated by TCRdb to 2015 to 2018). Broadly, across the study: An earlier analysis of about 530 of the donors reported 276 Gb of sequence data and 117 million unique TCR beta sequences obtained from 150 million to 200 million T cells. Approximately 330 gigabases of sequencing data and 91 million or so unique TCR sequences made up an early release that covered 500 to 650 HLA-typed donors. The genetic ancestry cluster associated with self-reported Caucasian donors included 81% of the 350 to 500 genotyped donors. The study aimed to test whether cataloging public T cell receptors could reveal signatures of past pathogen exposure. The study profiled the T cell repertoires of under 700 subjects by immunosequencing and related them to cytomegalovirus serostatus. Along with the approximately 650-subject first cohort, a separate validation cohort of over a hundred different subjects was used. The study combined high-throughput TCR immunosequencing, statistical association of individual TCRs with disease status, and machine learning to predict cytomegalovirus infection status. A later analysis re-examined previously published TCR beta repertoires from roughly 650 donors and added high-resolution HLA genotyping to investigate patterns of TCR occurrence. Rather than using new phenotypic data, the later analysis identified candidate immune exposures from TCR beta sequences and from how often those sequences occurred across donors. An earlier analysis of 500 to 650 of the donors applied high-throughput TCR beta sequencing to assess whether each TCR beta V gene segment acted as functional or pseudogenic. Donor age, sex, ethnicity and CMV serostatus were collected together with the repertoire data. Genome-wide SNP genotypes for about 60% of the 666 donors were used in a later genetic analysis, which treated that subset as a discovery cohort. Every discovery cohort repertoire had been produced on one sequencing platform. HLA typing covered class I and class II loci at four-digit resolution. Typing coverage differed by locus: A, B, C, DRB1 and DQB1 were typed in roughly 620-630 donors, DQA1 in 500 to 550, DPA1 in over 600, and DPB1 in just under 490. Roughly five DR-DQ haplotypes were handled as single units for association and clustering because linkage in the cohort was strong. On average, around 240,000 unique TCR beta nucleotide sequences were sequenced per donor among 398 genotyped donors of the cohort, with around 19% of those sequences being non-productive. The paper's findings and limits, for the study overall: Cytomegalovirus status was reported to be diagnosed by the classifier with high specificity and sensitivity in both the original and validation cohorts. Compared with equally common non-associated chains, HLA-associated TCR beta chains in a later analysis were more clonally expanded and had lower generation probabilities. In this cohort, only TCR beta chains were sequenced, and detectable features were limited by the absence of alpha or paired-chain data. Approximately 16 rarely observed V segments, including chromosome 9 orphons, were excluded from the earlier analysis of about 610 of the donors because counts were too low. Compared with the approximately 710-donor mean, donors in an Asian-associated ancestry cluster had fewer N-insertions in productive TCRs, according to a later genetic analysis. An earlier analysis of roughly 570 of the donors showed that most TCR beta V segments appeared in productive rearrangements either about 87% or about 30% of the time, which broadly matched IMGT annotations. A cluster of highly shared sequence variants was judged likely to be a technical artifact of the sequencing pipeline. The presence/absence analyses assumed that sequencing depth was roughly uniform across donors, and that assumption may not be true. Linkage disequilibrium might explain the correlated functional status among segregating V segments, but an unknown experimental factor could not be ruled out. The study gave a list of about 160 TCR beta chains associated with cytomegalovirus. For the cohort, immune exposure information was limited to CMV serostatus. According to a later analysis, most CMV-associated TCR beta chains appeared to be HLA-restricted, and the HLA associations seemed to be driven largely by CMV exposure. According to the authors, the approach could potentially be generalized to other disease states and immunological phenotypes. Strong co-occurrence of HLA alleles, especially DR and DQ, made assigning TCR associations to individual alleles difficult. V-gene and J-gene trimming of TCR beta chains was associated with a missense DCLRE1C variant in a later genetic analysis, and the association was replicated in an independent cohort. A further reported finding was that TCR beta sequences accurately predicted the HLA-A and HLA-B alleles for most subjects in the first cohort. According to a later analysis, parvovirus B19, influenza, CMV and Epstein-Barr virus appeared linked to several top co-occurrence clusters. In a later analysis, around 17,000 TCR beta sequences were associated with specific HLA alleles at a false discovery rate of 0.05. According to a later analysis, TCR association rates differed among HLA loci, with DRB1 alleles showing the most associated TCRs and HLA-C alleles showing the fewest. Three of the identified cytomegalovirus-associated TCR beta chains were confirmed in vitro to be specific for cytomegalovirus antigens. HLA typing was unavailable for some donors at each locus, so association tests used only the typed subset. Most TCR sequences were seen in very few donors, while some public TCRs were found in many individuals.

The method behind the library was the immunoSEQ multiplex PCR assay. A mixture of 60 forward primers for TCR Vbeta segments and 13 reverse primers for TCR Jbeta segments was used in the multiplex PCR. The CDR3 region of rearranged TCR beta genes was amplified from genomic DNA by a multiplex PCR assay. The amplified TCR beta libraries were sequenced on the Illumina HiSeq System as 87-base-pair reads. Regarding the original processing steps: A later analysis counted 75 million to 100 million unique TCR beta chains across the 500 to 850 repertoires, and some 11 million of these chains were shared by at least two donors. Raw reads were error-corrected and collapsed into unique sequences by a nearest-neighbor algorithm in which closely related sequences were merged to remove PCR and sequencing errors. Alignment of CDR3 sequences to IMGT reference sequences was used to assign V, D and J gene segments. For a sequence to be retained, at least a six-nucleotide match to both a V gene segment and a J gene segment was required. A rearrangement was called productive if the CDR3 had no stop codons and remained in frame with V and J, and every other rearrangement was called non-productive. CDR3 was defined according to IMGT convention as the region running from the second conserved V-encoded cysteine to the conserved J-encoded phenylalanine. The earlier analysis of 500 to 600 of the donors excluded sequences that lacked an unambiguous match to a single V gene segment. An earlier analysis of several hundred of the donors classified V segments as functional when productive rearrangements were above 56.7% and as segregating when the standard deviation between donors was above 5%. A statistical classification framework was developed to diagnose cytomegalovirus status using the catalog of TCR beta chain sequences. In a later analysis, TCR nucleotide sequences were compared against IMGT/GENE-DB human TR gene sequences so that V and J genes could be assigned. A later analysis assigned CDR3 sequences and most-parsimonious VDJ recombination scenarios with the TCRdist pipeline. In a later analysis, each TCR beta chain was defined by its CDR3 amino acid sequence together with its V-gene family, and reads without a unique V-gene family were excluded. To address suspected cross-contamination and a sequencing artifact, a later analysis removed over 500 highly shared, low-generation-probability nucleotide sequences. A later analysis calculated a clonal expansion index for each public chain from normalized within-repertoire ranks of inferred template counts. A later analysis computed generation probabilities with a VDJ recombination model fitted to out-of-frame rearrangements, and checked the results against IGoR. A later analysis scored TCR-TCR, TCR-HLA and TCR-CMV co-occurrence with hypergeometric tests, applying a repertoire-size bias correction to TCR pairs. A later analysis estimated false discovery rates by permuting HLA or CMV assignments 20 times. In a later analysis, co-occurring TCRs were grouped using DBSCAN, with TCRdist sequence similarity added in when clustering inside HLA-allele-positive subsets. Repertoires with fewer than 30,000 or more than 120,000 public chains were left out of co-occurrence clustering, as were about five repertoires with anomalous nucleotide sharing. Here the immuneACCESS table is served through TCRdb, limited to in-frame sequences with V and J called. Missing clones are a known gap in these copies; in checked studies unresolved V genes cover under half, and the rest lacks a known reason. V, J and clone size were drawn from that table, and D and trimming were deduced from the DNA. The sample table lists tens of thousands of clones, 60% to 80% of them with a count of one. Roughly 2% of the sample lies in the top ten.

The sample was PBMCs. The TCR originated in a man aged 40-49 years in good health and CMV-seronegative.

CDR3 reads: CASRTGQHTDTQYF. At the DNA level, the sequence is TGTGCCAGTAGGACGGGACAGCACACAGATACGCAGTATTTT. The V and J genes are TRBV19 and TRBJ2-3; TRBD1 fits 7 bases in the junction. The germline V and J ends show losses of 6 bases and 2 bases respectively, and no gene match explains 5 bases of the junction. The CDR3 goes from the cysteine to the phenylalanine over 14 residues. Just CDR3 DNA is preserved here, 42 bases in frame from base 1. The germline V gene (reference sequence) gives CDR1 as LNHDA and CDR2 as SQIVND.